This TCR beta chain is from a study of response to subunit inactivated influenza vaccine. Findings and limits, study-wide: The authors offered the suggestion that each seasonal influenza vaccination recruits few new T cells.

V lost 2 bases and J 0 bases, leaving 17 bases between the germline ends. This CDR3 contains 18 residues. Germline V lookup: CDR1 MNHEY, CDR2 SVGAGI. This clonotype came up a few times. What it binds is unknown. From the RT-PCR reads, TCRdb called clonotypes with MiXCR, one entry per CDR3 protein. The table lists 600,000 to 700,000 distinct CDR3 sequences, 14% of them singletons, with approximately 7.6% in the top ten. This rearrangement joins TRBV6-5 to TRBJ2-1; D might be TRBD2 (5 bases). This receptor was obtained from a man in his fifties who received an inactivated influenza vaccine. Material: PBMCs from blood, obtained around 14 days before vaccination. In DNA, the CDR3 is TGTGCCAGCAGTTACAGTTCGGGTGACTACTACTCCTACAATGAGCAGTTCTTC. This sequence encodes CASSYSSGDYYSYNEQFF.